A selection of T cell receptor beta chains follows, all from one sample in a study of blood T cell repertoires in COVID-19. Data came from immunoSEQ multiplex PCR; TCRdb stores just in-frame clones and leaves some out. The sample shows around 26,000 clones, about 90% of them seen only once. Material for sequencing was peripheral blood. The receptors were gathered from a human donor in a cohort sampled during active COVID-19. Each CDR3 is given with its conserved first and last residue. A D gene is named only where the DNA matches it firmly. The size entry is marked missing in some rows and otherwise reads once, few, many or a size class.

CDR3aa: CASAPLPGQGSTGELFF
CDR3nt: TGTGCCAGCGCCCCATTGCCGGGACAGGGATCCACCGGGGAGCTGTTTTTT
j_gene: TRBJ2-2
abundance: -
v_gene: TRBV7-9
d_gene: TRBD1

CDR3aa: CASSSEAEQFF
CDR3nt: TGCGCCAGCAGCTCGGAGGCTGAGCAGTTCTTC
j_gene: TRBJ2-1
abundance: -
v_gene: TRBV5-1
d_gene: -

CDR3aa: CASSAGGRPNSPLHF
CDR3nt: TGTGCCAGCAGCGCTGGGGGGAGACCCAATTCACCCCTCCACTTT
j_gene: TRBJ1-6
abundance: -
v_gene: TRBV28
d_gene: -

CDR3aa: CASSLETGLKELFF
CDR3nt: TGCGCCAGCAGCTTGGAGACAGGCCTTAAGGAGCTGTTTTTT
j_gene: TRBJ2-2
abundance: -
v_gene: TRBV5-1
d_gene: -

CDR3aa: CSVGRGSQETQYF
CDR3nt: TGCAGCGTTGGACGAGGATCCCAAGAGACCCAGTACTTC
j_gene: TRBJ2-5
abundance: -
v_gene: TRBV29-1
d_gene: -

CDR3aa: CASSQEGPGAYNEQFF
CDR3nt: TGTGCCAGCAGCCAAGAAGGCCCGGGGGCCTACAATGAGCAGTTCTTC
j_gene: TRBJ2-1
abundance: -
v_gene: TRBV14
d_gene: -

CDR3aa: CASSPEGGYNQPQHF
CDR3nt: TGTGCCAGCAGCCCCGAAGGGGGCTACAATCAGCCCCAGCATTTT
j_gene: TRBJ1-5
abundance: -
v_gene: TRBV4-2
d_gene: TRBD1

CDR3aa: CASMGAANQPQHF
CDR3nt: TGTGCCAGCATGGGGGCAGCTAATCAGCCCCAGCATTTT
j_gene: TRBJ1-5
abundance: -
v_gene: TRBV6-5
d_gene: -

CDR3aa: CASSVEIAPLSNEQFF
CDR3nt: TGTGCCAGCAGCGTAGAGATAGCGCCCCTAAGCAATGAGCAGTTCTTC
j_gene: TRBJ2-1
abundance: -
v_gene: TRBV9
d_gene: -

CDR3aa: CASSLATGVSEAFF
CDR3nt: TGTGCCAGCAGCTTAGCCACAGGGGTCTCAGAAGCTTTCTTT
j_gene: TRBJ1-1
abundance: -
v_gene: TRBV11-1
d_gene: TRBD1

CDR3aa: CASSLSLAGGRETQYF
CDR3nt: TGCGCCAGCAGCTTGAGTCTAGCGGGGGGGCGAGAGACCCAGTACTTC
j_gene: TRBJ2-5
abundance: few
v_gene: TRBV5-1
d_gene: TRBD2

CDR3aa: CASSQMAGWDSPLHF
CDR3nt: TGTGCCAGCTCACAGATGGCAGGGTGGGATTCACCCCTCCACTTT
j_gene: TRBJ1-6
abundance: -
v_gene: TRBV18
d_gene: -

CDR3aa: CASSLVPVNTEAFF
CDR3nt: TGCGCCAGCAGCTTGGTGCCAGTGAACACTGAAGCTTTCTTT
j_gene: TRBJ1-1
abundance: once
v_gene: TRBV5-1
d_gene: -

CDR3aa: CASSPNVASGNTIYF
CDR3nt: TGTGCCAGCTCACCAAATGTAGCCTCTGGAAACACCATATATTTT
j_gene: TRBJ1-3
abundance: -
v_gene: TRBV18
d_gene: -

CDR3aa: CASSLQGNTEAFF
CDR3nt: TGTGCCAGCAGTCTCCAGGGGAACACTGAAGCTTTCTTT
j_gene: TRBJ1-1
abundance: -
v_gene: TRBV27
d_gene: -

CDR3aa: CASSQADRDGNQPQHF
CDR3nt: TGTGCCAGCAGCCAAGCGGACAGGGATGGCAATCAGCCCCAGCATTTT
j_gene: TRBJ1-5
abundance: -
v_gene: TRBV4-2
d_gene: TRBD1

CDR3aa: CASSLWVQENTEAFF
CDR3nt: TGTGCCAGCAGCTTATGGGTGCAGGAGAACACTGAAGCTTTCTTT
j_gene: TRBJ1-1
abundance: once
v_gene: TRBV11-2
d_gene: -

CDR3aa: CASSPRLAGDEQFF
CDR3nt: TGTGCCAGCTCACCAAGGTTAGCGGGCGATGAGCAGTTCTTC
j_gene: TRBJ2-1
abundance: -
v_gene: TRBV18
d_gene: TRBD2

CDR3aa: CSVEISRGGAQETQYF
CDR3nt: TGCAGCGTTGAAATTTCTCGCGGGGGGGCCCAAGAGACCCAGTACTTC
j_gene: TRBJ2-5
abundance: -
v_gene: TRBV29-1
d_gene: TRBD2

CDR3aa: CASHGGQGADTQYF
CDR3nt: TGTGCCAGTCACGGGGGACAGGGGGCAGATACGCAGTATTTT
j_gene: TRBJ2-3
abundance: -
v_gene: TRBV18
d_gene: TRBD1

CDR3aa: CATSRTGSTDTQYF
CDR3nt: TGTGCCACCAGCAGGACAGGGAGCACAGATACGCAGTATTTT
j_gene: TRBJ2-3
abundance: -
v_gene: TRBV15
d_gene: TRBD1

CDR3aa: CASSPRPLAGFEQFF
CDR3nt: TGTGCCAGCAGTCCCCGCCCCTTAGCGGGGTTTGAGCAGTTCTTC
j_gene: TRBJ2-1
abundance: -
v_gene: TRBV6-5
d_gene: TRBD2

CDR3aa: CASSPGGSHSPLHF
CDR3nt: TGTGCCAGCAGCCCGGGGGGAAGTCATTCACCCCTCCACTTT
j_gene: TRBJ1-6
abundance: -
v_gene: TRBV7-8
d_gene: -

CDR3aa: CSVGRGPSTEAFF
CDR3nt: TGCAGCGTTGGCAGGGGGCCGTCAACTGAAGCTTTCTTT
j_gene: TRBJ1-1
abundance: -
v_gene: TRBV29-1
d_gene: TRBD1

CDR3aa: CASREGGGSYNSPLHF
CDR3nt: TGTGCCAGCAGGGAGGGCGGGGGATCCTATAATTCACCCCTCCACTTT
j_gene: TRBJ1-6
abundance: -
v_gene: TRBV2
d_gene: -

CDR3aa: CASSQGLAGEPSSYNEQFF
CDR3nt: TGTGCCAGCAGCCAAGGACTAGCGGGGGAACCCAGCTCCTACAATGAGCAGTTCTTC
j_gene: TRBJ2-1
abundance: -
v_gene: TRBV4-2
d_gene: TRBD2

CDR3aa: CASSPTGTRADTQYF
CDR3nt: TGTGCCAGCAGCCCCACCGGGACTAGAGCAGATACGCAGTATTTT
j_gene: TRBJ2-3
abundance: -
v_gene: TRBV3-1/TRBV3-2
d_gene: TRBD2

CDR3aa: CASSNITSGCDEQYF
CDR3nt: TGTGCCAGCAGCAATATAACTAGCGGGTGCGACGAGCAGTACTTC
j_gene: TRBJ2-7
abundance: -
v_gene: TRBV21-1
d_gene: -

CDR3aa: CASSIGGGRRKYSNQPQHF
CDR3nt: TGTGCCAGTAGTATAGGGGGGGGGCGCAGGAAATATAGCAATCAGCCCCAGCATTTT
j_gene: TRBJ1-5
abundance: -
v_gene: TRBV19
d_gene: -